This entry is about one T cell receptor beta chain. The entry originates in a study of blood T cell repertoires in COVID-19. The wider study: The analysed material was cDNA or gDNA that came from T cells, B-cell-depleted T cells, or PBMCs.

CDR3 length: 15 amino acids. V dropped 3 bases and J dropped 0 bases, with 10 bases sitting between them. Germline V lookup: CDR1 MNHNS, CDR2 SASEGT. The authors' processing: For nucleated cells, counts were estimated from reference gene primer amplification. The method was immunoSEQ multiplex PCR; TCRdb's version includes in-frame clones alone and lacks a portion of them. V, J and clone size reflect that table, while D and trimming were determined from the DNA. The table shows approximately 85,000 clones, with approximately 90% occurring only once. V is TRBV6-1 and J is TRBJ2-3; perhaps TRBD2 as D (5 bases). The sequence derives from a man in his fifties or sixties with acute or convalescent COVID-19. What was sequenced was peripheral blood. The CDR3, as DNA: TGTGCCAGCAGTGATGAGGGCTCTAGCACAGATACGCAGTATTTT. Translating it yields CASSDEGSSTDTQYF.